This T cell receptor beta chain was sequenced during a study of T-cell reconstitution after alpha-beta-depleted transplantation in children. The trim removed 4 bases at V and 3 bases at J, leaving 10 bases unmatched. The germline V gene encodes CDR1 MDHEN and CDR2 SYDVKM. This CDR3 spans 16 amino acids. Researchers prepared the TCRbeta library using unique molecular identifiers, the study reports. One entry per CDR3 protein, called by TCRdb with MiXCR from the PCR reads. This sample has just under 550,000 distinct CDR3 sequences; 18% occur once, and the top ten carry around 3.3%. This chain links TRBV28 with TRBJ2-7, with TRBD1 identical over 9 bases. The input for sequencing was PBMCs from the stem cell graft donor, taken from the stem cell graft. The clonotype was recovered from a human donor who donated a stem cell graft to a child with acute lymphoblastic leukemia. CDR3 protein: CASSYTLPGQGYEQYF. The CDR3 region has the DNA TGTGCCAGCAGTTATACTTTACCGGGACAGGGCTACGAGCAGTACTTC. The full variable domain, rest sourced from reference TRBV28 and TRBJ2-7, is DVKVTQSSRYLVKRTGEKVFLECVQDMDHENMFWYRQDPGLGLRLIYFSYDVKMKEKGDIPEGYSVSREKKERFSLILESASTNQTSMYLCASSYTLPGQGYEQYFGPGTRLTVT.